Below, 26 T cell receptor beta chains from the same sample are listed, as sequenced in a study of T cells in women clearing cervical HPV infection. Method: immunoSEQ multiplex PCR; TCRdb's copy keeps in-frame clones and lacks some. The sample includes around 48,000 clones. The source material was blood buffy coat. The receptors here all came from a woman aged 18-70 years with a cervical HPV16 infection that either progressed to CIN3+ or cleared (not recorded which).

On this clone itself: The missing CDR3 end, 3 residues past where the read stops, is filled in from the germline J gene. The chain couples TRBV29-1 to TRBJ2-4; the D is unclear. V was shortened by 8 bases and J by 9 bases, with 23 bases between the two germline ends. The length of the CDR3 is 14 residues. Germline CDR1 SQVTM, CDR2 ANQGSEA. CDR3: CSSLNKPQDGIQYF. The covered CDR3 bases are TGCAGCTCCTTAAACAAGCCCCAGGATGGCATT. Full variable domain (remainder filled in from reference TRBV29-1 and TRBJ2-4): SAVISQKPSRDICQRGTSLTIQCQVDSQVTMMFWYRQQPGQSLTLIATANQGSEATYESGFVIDKFPISRPNLTFSTLTVSNMSPEDSSIYLCSSLNKPQDGIQYFGAGTRLSVL.

Note on this clone: The read halts 3 residues ahead of the CDR3 end, with the missing end drawn from the germline J gene. The chain is built from TRBV19 and TRBJ2-7, with TRBD1 matching 7 bases. The germline V gene has CDR1 LNHDA and CDR2 SQIVND (reference sequence). V lost 6 bases to trimming and J lost 3 bases; unmatched junction nucleotides: 11. The CDR3 is made up of 15 amino acids. The CDR3 is CASRIRDSLIYEQYF. The sequenced CDR3 bases are TGTGCCAGTAGGATCCGGGACAGTCTTATCTACGAG.

About this clone: The read halts 3 residues ahead of the CDR3 end, with the missing end drawn from the germline J gene. V gene TRBV15 combines with J gene TRBJ2-4; D is perhaps TRBD2 (5 bases). Per germline, CDR1 LNHNV and CDR2 YYDKDF (reference sequence). This CDR3 spans 15 amino acids. V was cut by 1 base and J by 2 bases, with 9 bases left in between. The CDR3 bases that were read are TGTGCCACCAGCAGAGTCGGGGTAACCAAAAACATT. Its protein is CATSRVGVTKNI. The full CDR3 is CATSRVGVTKNIQYF.

Details on this clone: The CDR3 extends 3 residues past the end of the read, so its final part is completed from the germline J gene. The chain carries TRBV5-1 and TRBJ2-3; tentative D call: TRBD1 (6 bases). V shed 2 bases and J shed 2 bases, with 15 bases lying between them. This CDR3 comprises 16 residues. Germline V gene data show CDR1 as SGHRS and CDR2 as YFSETQ. The CDR3 is CASSFTGTYNTDTQYF. The CDR3 bases that were read are TGCGCCAGCAGCTTTACCGGGACATACAACACAGATACG.

About this clone itself: The read comes to an end 3 residues before the CDR3 does, leaving the germline J gene to fill in the end. The chain combines TRBV5-1 with TRBJ2-5; TRBD2 aligns across 14 bases. Germline lookup yields CDR1 SGHRS and CDR2 YFSETQ. The length of the CDR3 is 16 residues. The V gene end was trimmed by 3 bases and the J gene end by 1 base; junction bases not matched to a gene: 2. CDR3 sequence reads: CASSSGLAGAQETQYF. CDR3 DNA, as far as it was read: TGCGCCAGCAGCTCGGGACTAGCGGGAGCCCAAGAGACC.

Turning to this clone: The read comes to an end 3 residues before the CDR3 does, leaving the germline J gene to fill in the end. V is TRBV5-5 and J is TRBJ2-7, with D unresolved. The germline V gene encodes CDR1 SGHKS and CDR2 YYEKEE (reference sequence). The CDR3 is 12 residues long. The germline V and J ends were trimmed by 0 bases and 4 bases, with 5 bases remaining between them. The CDR3 loop is CASSLVGYEQYF. The CDR3 bases that were read are TGTGCCAGCAGCTTGGTAGGGTACGAG.

Concerning this clone itself: The CDR3 extends 3 residues past the end of the read, so its final part is completed from the germline J gene. V and J are TRBV10-3 and TRBJ2-2; TRBD2 is a possible D gene (6 bases). Germline CDR1 and CDR2: ENHRY and SYGVKD. The V gene lost 6 bases and the J gene lost 3 bases, with 14 bases spanning the gap. This CDR3 comprises 15 residues. CDR3 bases read: TGTGCCATCAGAAGTGTGCGGGAATACACCGGGGAG. Residues: CAIRSVREYTGE. The complete CDR3 protein is CAIRSVREYTGELFF.

On this clone itself: With the read ending 3 residues before the CDR3 end, the germline J gene is used to fill in that end. This rearrangement joins TRBV6-1 to TRBJ1-5; TRBD1 agrees at 7 bases. The germline gives CDR1 MNHNS, CDR2 SASEGT. This CDR3 contains 14 residues. V lost 4 bases, J lost 5 bases, and 5 bases stayed unmatched. The part of the CDR3 DNA that was read is TGTGCCAGCAGTGGACAGGGAGGTGATCAGCCC. Amino acid sequence: CASSGQGGDQP. The full CDR3 reads CASSGQGGDQPQHF.

On this clone itself: The read stops 3 residues short of the end of the CDR3; the missing end is completed from the germline J gene. V usage is TRBV19 and J usage is TRBJ2-7; D may be TRBD2 (5 bases). This CDR3 spans 15 amino acids. CDR1 LNHDA and CDR2 SQIVND come from the germline V gene (reference sequence). V was trimmed by 2 bases and J by 3 bases, leaving 14 bases between them. The sequenced part of the CDR3 DNA is TGTGCCAGTAGTATATCCCTAGCTGGATACTACGAG. As protein: CASSISLAGYYE. The whole CDR3 protein reads CASSISLAGYYEQYF.

The CDR3: CASSPGQTNEKLFF. CDR3 bases read: TGTGCCAGCAGCCCAGGACAGACTAATGAAAAA. The V and J genes are TRBV5-4 and TRBJ1-4; weak D call: TRBD1 (6 bases). The read terminates 3 residues ahead of where the CDR3 ends, so the germline J gene completes it. The germline gives CDR1 SGHNT, CDR2 YYREEE (reference sequence). The ends were cut back, 4 bases at V and 2 bases at J, with 9 bases in the middle. CDR3 length equals 14 residues.

Note on this clone: The read stops 3 residues short of the end of the CDR3; the missing end is completed from the germline J gene. The rearrangement links TRBV12-3 or TRBV12-4 to TRBJ2-2; a possible D gene is TRBD2 (6 bases). The CDR3 spans 14 residues. Deletions cut 2 bases from V and 4 bases from J, with 8 bases between. The DNA read from the CDR3 is TGTGCCAGCAGTTTACAGGGAGGCACCGGGGAG. It specifies CASSLQGGTGE. The entire CDR3 sequence reads CASSLQGGTGELFF.

Regarding this clone: At one end, the junction sequence differs from germline, possibly due to a read error. From the germline J gene comes the end of the CDR3, since the read stops 3 residues before it. V usage is TRBV4-2 and J usage is TRBJ1-1; the D is unclear. The germline V gene encodes CDR1 LGHNA and CDR2 YNFKEQ. The CDR3 has 16 residues. Incomplete CDR3 DNA: TGCGCCAGCAGCCAAGACATCGGAGGGTTGAACACTGAA. This gives the protein CASSQDIGGLNTE. The whole CDR3 sequence reads CASSQDIGGLNTEAFF.

As regards this clone: The read ends 3 residues before the CDR3 terminus; that terminus is restored from the germline J gene. V is TRBV7-9 and J is TRBJ2-3; the D gene is possibly TRBD2 (6 bases). Germline lookup yields CDR1 SEHNR and CDR2 FQNEAQ (reference sequence). The CDR3 contains 14 residues. V lost 3 bases and J lost 4, with 11 bases in between. The CDR3 bases that were read are TGTGCCAGCAGCTTTCGGGGGTATGCAGATACG. The encoded protein is CASSFRGYADT. The complete CDR3 protein is CASSFRGYADTQYF.

Points on this clone: The CDR3 extends 3 residues past the end of the read, so its final part is completed from the germline J gene. The genes are TRBV7-9 and TRBJ2-3; D call uncertain. Germline V gene data show CDR1 as SEHNR and CDR2 as FQNEAQ (reference sequence). This CDR3 comprises 15 residues. Trimming shortened V by 1 base and J by 0 bases, and 8 bases separated the two germline ends. The part of the CDR3 DNA that was read is TGTGCCAGCAGCTTAGAGGGTGGGAGCACAGATACG. It is translated as CASSLEGGSTDT. The whole CDR3 sequence reads CASSLEGGSTDTQYF.

CDR3 sequence: CSASGNLAGINEQFF. The covered CDR3 bases are TGCAGTGCTAGTGGGAACCTAGCGGGGATAAATGAG. The J gene is TRBJ2-1, the V gene TRBV20-1; 9 nucleotides match TRBD2. Read coverage stops 3 residues before the CDR3 terminus; the germline J gene supplies the remainder. Trimming cost V 3 bases and J 7 bases; bases outside gene matches: 10. Germline values: CDR1 DFQATT, CDR2 SNEGSKA (reference sequence). The CDR3 covers 15 residues.

Points on this clone: The CDR3 goes on 3 residues after the read ends, and that part is filled in from the germline J gene. V is TRBV2 and J is TRBJ2-3; unclear D gene. The germline V and J ends were trimmed by 8 bases and 1 base, with 4 bases remaining between them. In germline, CDR1 is SNHLY, CDR2 FYNNEI. CDR3 length: 11 amino acids. CDR3 residues: CASQGTDTQYF. The CDR3 bases that were read are TGTGCCAGCCAGGGCACAGATACG. The entire variable domain, with the rest obtained from reference TRBV2 and TRBJ2-3, is as follows: EPEVTQTPSHQVTQMGQEVILRCVPISNHLYFYWYRQILGQKVEFLVSFYNNEISEKSEIFDDQFSVERPDGSNFTLKIRSTKLEDSAMYFCASQGTDTQYFGPGTRLTVL.

A note on this clone: With the read ending 3 residues before the CDR3 end, the germline J gene is used to fill in that end. V usage is TRBV6-2 or TRBV6-3 and J usage is TRBJ2-6; D not certain. Trimming removed 8 bases from V and 2 bases from J, with 7 bases in between. The germline gives CDR1 MNHEY, CDR2 SVGEGT. The CDR3 is 13 amino acids. The CDR3 sequence: CASAQAGANVLTF. The covered CDR3 bases are TGTGCCAGCGCGCAGGCTGGGGCCAACGTC.

A word on this clone: The read halts 3 residues ahead of the CDR3 end, with the missing end drawn from the germline J gene. The chain combines TRBV7-9 with TRBJ1-1; D is unclear. The germline V gene encodes CDR1 SEHNR and CDR2 FQNEAQ (reference sequence). V shed 5 bases and J shed 3 bases, with 10 bases lying between them. The CDR3 spans 13 residues. CDR3 sequence reads: CASSPNRDTEAFF. The part of the CDR3 DNA that was read is TGTGCCAGCAGCCCGAATCGGGACACTGAA.

Remarks on this clone: The read gets to within 3 residues of the CDR3 end, and the germline J gene fills in the rest. This sequence joins TRBV30 and TRBJ1-1; 7 nucleotides agree with TRBD1. The CDR3 contains 15 residues. Germline CDR1 and CDR2: GTSNPN and SVGIG (reference sequence). The V and J ends lost 5 bases and 0 bases, in that order; junction bases with no gene match: 9. CDR3 sequence reads: CAWDQQGRMNTEAFF. Incomplete CDR3 DNA: TGTGCCTGGGACCAACAGGGGAGGATGAACACTGAA.

Details on this clone: The read ends 3 residues before the CDR3 terminus; that terminus is restored from the germline J gene. The V gene is TRBV28, the J gene TRBJ2-4, with 16 bases lining up with TRBD2. This CDR3 comprises 18 residues. V lost 3 bases and J lost 0; bases outside the gene matches: 2. The V gene's germline CDR1 is MDHEN and CDR2 SYDVKM. CDR3 DNA, as far as it was read: TGTGCCAGCAGTTTGGGACTAGCGGGAGGGGTAGCCAAAAACATT. Translating gives CASSLGLAGGVAKNI. The complete CDR3 protein is CASSLGLAGGVAKNIQYF. The whole variable domain, filled in from reference TRBV28 and TRBJ2-4, reads DVKVTQSSRYLVKRTGEKVFLECVQDMDHENMFWYRQDPGLGLRLIYFSYDVKMKEKGDIPEGYSVSREKKERFSLILESASTNQTSMYLCASSLGLAGGVAKNIQYFGAGTRLSVL.

Points on this clone: Sequencing ends 3 residues short of the CDR3 end; the germline J gene provides the rest. The gene calls are TRBV5-1 and TRBJ2-7; possibly TRBD2 for D (5 bases). V was shortened by 4 bases and J by 2 bases, with 10 bases between the two germline ends. The CDR3 contains 13 residues. The germline CDR1 and CDR2 sequences are SGHRS and YFSETQ. The part of the CDR3 DNA that was read is TGCGCCAGCAGCCCCGAGGGCGCCTACGAG. Residues: CASSPEGAYE. The complete CDR3 protein is CASSPEGAYEQYF.

Details on this clone: With the read ending 3 residues before the CDR3 end, the germline J gene is used to fill in that end. The sample holds other DNA sequences that translate to the same CDR3. The chain couples TRBV18 to TRBJ2-7; D perhaps matches TRBD1 (6 bases). In germline, CDR1 is KGHSH, CDR2 LQKENI. The CDR3 totals 12 residues. V lost 3 bases, J lost 4 bases, and 7 bases lay in between. CDR3 in amino acids: CASSPTGYEQYF. CDR3 bases read: TGTGCCAGCTCACCTACAGGGTACGAG.

In the case of this clone: The sequence runs out 3 residues before the end of the CDR3; the remainder is reconstructed from the germline J gene. The V gene is TRBV20-1, the J gene TRBJ1-5; D call uncertain. Germline CDR1 DFQATT, CDR2 SNEGSKA (reference sequence). V lost 1 base, J lost 0 bases, and 7 bases lay in between. The CDR3 is 14 residues long. The sequenced part of the CDR3 DNA is TGCAGTGCTAGAGTCAGTGCTAGCAATCAGCCC. Protein sequence: CSARVSASNQP. The CDR3 in full is CSARVSASNQPQHF.

As to this clone: The read finishes 3 residues shy of the CDR3 end, and the germline J gene is used to complete it. V usage is TRBV7-3 and J usage is TRBJ2-2; no clear D gene. Per the germline V gene, CDR1 is SGHTA and CDR2 is FQGTGA. The CDR3 length is 12 residues. V was clipped by 5 bases and J by 4 bases, with 5 bases between them. The CDR3 bases that were read are TGTGCCAGCAGCACATTCACCGGGGAG. Protein: CASSTFTGE. The whole CDR3 is CASSTFTGELFF.

Points on this clone: The sequenced fragment ends 3 residues before the CDR3 boundary, so the rest is inferred from the germline J gene. The gene calls are TRBV5-5 and TRBJ2-4, with 7 bases lining up with TRBD1. CDR3 length: 15 amino acids. The V gene end was trimmed by 0 bases and the J gene end by 5 bases; junction bases not matched to a gene: 5. CDR1 is SGHKS, CDR2 YYEKEE, per germline (reference sequence). CDR3 bases read: TGTGCCAGCAGCTTGGCCTGGGACAGACAAAACATT. Amino acid sequence: CASSLAWDRQNI. The CDR3 reads in full as CASSLAWDRQNIQYF.

A note on this clone: The sequenced fragment ends 3 residues before the CDR3 boundary, so the rest is inferred from the germline J gene. The chain couples TRBV7-9 to TRBJ2-2; the D gene is possibly TRBD2 (6 bases). V dropped 8 bases and J dropped 6 bases, with 19 bases sitting between them. Germline CDR1 reads SEHNR; CDR2 reads FQNEAQ (reference sequence). CDR3 size: 15 residues. CDR3 bases read: TGTGCCAGCCGAAAAGACGGAGGGGCTCCCGGGGAG. Its translation: CASRKDGGAPGE. The full CDR3 reads CASRKDGGAPGELFF. Together with reference TRBV7-9 and TRBJ2-2, the CDR3 gives the full variable domain: DTGVSQNPRHKITKRGQNVTFRCDPISEHNRLYWYRQTLGQGPEFLTYFQNEAQLEKSRLLSDRFSAERPKGSFSTLEIQRTEQGDSAMYLCASRKDGGAPGELFFGEGSRLTVL.